This entry is about one T cell receptor (beta chain). Relative to the germline gene, one junction end is altered; a read error may explain this. This sample is part of a study of T cell changes during pregnancy in multiple sclerosis. Germline lookup yields CDR1 MNHNS and CDR2 SASEGT. The CDR3 covers 16 residues. Only in-frame clones appear in the TCRdb table, and some are missing; sequencing was by immunoSEQ multiplex PCR. The sample shows around 96,000 clones, 90% to 95% of them seen only once. V gene TRBV6-1 combines with J gene TRBJ2-7; 7 nucleotides line up with TRBD1. The specimen was peripheral blood, collected in the first trimester of pregnancy. This TCR was sampled from a female donor with multiple sclerosis, enrolled in a pregnancy study. CDR3 bases: TGTGCCAGCAGAGAAGGACAGGAACTCTTCTCCTACGAGCAGTACTTC. Protein: CASREGQELFSYEQYF.